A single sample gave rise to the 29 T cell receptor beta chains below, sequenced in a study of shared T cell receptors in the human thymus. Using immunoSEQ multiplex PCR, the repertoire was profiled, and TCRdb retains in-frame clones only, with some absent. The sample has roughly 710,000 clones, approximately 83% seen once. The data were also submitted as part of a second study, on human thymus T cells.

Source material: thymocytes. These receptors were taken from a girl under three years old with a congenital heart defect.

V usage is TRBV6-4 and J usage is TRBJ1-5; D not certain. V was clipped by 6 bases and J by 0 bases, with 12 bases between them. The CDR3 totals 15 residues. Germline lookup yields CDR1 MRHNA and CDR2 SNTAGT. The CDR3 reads CASRPREDSNQPQHF. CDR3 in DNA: TGTGCCAGCAGGCCCCGGGAAGATAGCAATCAGCCCCAGCATTTT.

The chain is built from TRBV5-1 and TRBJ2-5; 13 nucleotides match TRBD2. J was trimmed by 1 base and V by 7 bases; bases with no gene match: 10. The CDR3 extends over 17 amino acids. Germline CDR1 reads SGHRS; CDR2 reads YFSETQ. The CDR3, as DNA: TGCGCCAGCGCCCCCGAAACTAGCGGGGGGGCCCAAGAGACCCAGTACTTC. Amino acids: CASAPETSGGAQETQYF.

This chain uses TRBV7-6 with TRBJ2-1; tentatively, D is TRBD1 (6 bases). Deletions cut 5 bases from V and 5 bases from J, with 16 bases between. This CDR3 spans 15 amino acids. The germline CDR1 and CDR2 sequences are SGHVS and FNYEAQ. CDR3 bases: TGTGCCAGCAGCCCAAAGGGGGTTTTGAACAATGAGCAGTTCTTC. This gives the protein CASSPKGVLNNEQFF.

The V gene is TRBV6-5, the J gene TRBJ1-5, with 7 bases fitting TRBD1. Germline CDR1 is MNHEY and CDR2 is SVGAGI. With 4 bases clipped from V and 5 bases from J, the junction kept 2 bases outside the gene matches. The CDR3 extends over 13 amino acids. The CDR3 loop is CASSSRGDQPQHF. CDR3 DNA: TGTGCCAGCAGTTCCAGGGGGGATCAGCCCCAGCATTTT.

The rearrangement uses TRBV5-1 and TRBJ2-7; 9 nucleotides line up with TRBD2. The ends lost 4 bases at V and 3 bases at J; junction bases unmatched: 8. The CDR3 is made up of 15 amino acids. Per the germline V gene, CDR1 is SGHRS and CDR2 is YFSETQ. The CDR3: CASSAGGGAGYEQYF. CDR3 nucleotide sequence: TGCGCCAGCAGCGCCGGCGGGGGGGCAGGCTACGAGCAGTACTTC.

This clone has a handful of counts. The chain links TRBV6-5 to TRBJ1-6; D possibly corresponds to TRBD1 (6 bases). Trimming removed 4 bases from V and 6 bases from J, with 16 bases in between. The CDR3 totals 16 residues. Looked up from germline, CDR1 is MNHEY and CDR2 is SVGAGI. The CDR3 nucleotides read TGTGCCAGCAGTTCCACCCCACGGGACACTAATTCACCCCTCCACTTT. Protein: CASSSTPRDTNSPLHF.

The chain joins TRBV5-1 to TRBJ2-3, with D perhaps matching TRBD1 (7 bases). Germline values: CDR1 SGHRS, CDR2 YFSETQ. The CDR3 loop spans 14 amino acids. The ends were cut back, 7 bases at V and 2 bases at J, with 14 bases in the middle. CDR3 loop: CASGRGRFTDTQYF. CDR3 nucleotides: TGCGCCAGCGGCAGGGGGAGGTTCACAGATACGCAGTATTTT.

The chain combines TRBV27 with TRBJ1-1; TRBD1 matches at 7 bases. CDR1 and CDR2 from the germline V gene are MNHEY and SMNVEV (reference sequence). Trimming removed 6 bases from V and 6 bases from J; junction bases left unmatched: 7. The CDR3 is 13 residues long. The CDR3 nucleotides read TGTGCCAGCAGGAGCCAGGGGGTGGCTGAAGCTTTCTTT. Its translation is CASRSQGVAEAFF.

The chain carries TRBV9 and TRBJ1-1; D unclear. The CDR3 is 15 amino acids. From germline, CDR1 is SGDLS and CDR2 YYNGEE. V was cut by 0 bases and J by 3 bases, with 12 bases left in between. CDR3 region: CASSVEADRDTEAFF. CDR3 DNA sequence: TGTGCCAGCAGCGTAGAGGCGGATCGCGACACTGAAGCTTTCTTT. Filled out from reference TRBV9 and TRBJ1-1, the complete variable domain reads DSGVTQTPKHLITATGQRVTLRCSPRSGDLSVYWYQQSLDQGLQFLIQYYNGEERAKGNILERFSAQQFPDLHSELNLSSLELGDSALYFCASSVEADRDTEAFFGQGTRLTVV.

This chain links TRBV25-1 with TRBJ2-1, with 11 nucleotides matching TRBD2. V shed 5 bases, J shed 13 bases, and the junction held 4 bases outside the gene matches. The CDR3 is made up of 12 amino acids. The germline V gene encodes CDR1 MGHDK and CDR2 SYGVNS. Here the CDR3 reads CASSLLAGAQFF. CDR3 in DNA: TGTGCCAGCAGTTTACTAGCGGGGGCCCAGTTCTTC.

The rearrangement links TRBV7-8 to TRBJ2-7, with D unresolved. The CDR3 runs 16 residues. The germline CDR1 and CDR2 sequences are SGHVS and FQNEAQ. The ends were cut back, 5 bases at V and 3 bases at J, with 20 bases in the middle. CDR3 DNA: TGTGCCAGCAGCCAGACATTTCGGCGACGTCTCTACGAGCAGTACTTC. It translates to CASSQTFRRRLYEQYF.

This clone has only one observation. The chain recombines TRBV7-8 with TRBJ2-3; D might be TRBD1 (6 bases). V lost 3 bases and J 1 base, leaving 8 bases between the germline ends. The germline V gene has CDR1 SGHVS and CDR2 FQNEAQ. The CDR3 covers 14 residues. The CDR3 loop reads CASSFGQRTDTQYF. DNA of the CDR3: TGTGCCAGCAGCTTTGGACAGCGCACAGATACGCAGTATTTT. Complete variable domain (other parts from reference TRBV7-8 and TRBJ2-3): GAGVSQSPRYKVAKRGQDVALRCDPISGHVSLFWYQQALGQGPEFLTYFQNEAQLDKSGLPSDRFFAERPEGSVSTLKIQRTQQEDSAVYLCASSFGQRTDTQYFGPGTRLTVL.

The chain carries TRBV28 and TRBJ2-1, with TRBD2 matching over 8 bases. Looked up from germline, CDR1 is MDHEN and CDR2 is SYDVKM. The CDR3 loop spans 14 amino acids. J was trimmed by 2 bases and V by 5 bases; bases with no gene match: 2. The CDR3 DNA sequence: TGTGCCAGCAGTCCGGGACTAGCCTACAATGAGCAGTTCTTC. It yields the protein CASSPGLAYNEQFF.

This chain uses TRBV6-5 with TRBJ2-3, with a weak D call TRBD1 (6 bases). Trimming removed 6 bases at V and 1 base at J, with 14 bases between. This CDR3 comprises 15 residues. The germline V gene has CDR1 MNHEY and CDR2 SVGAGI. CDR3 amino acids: CASSRTAHGTDTQYF. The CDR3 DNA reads TGTGCCAGCAGCCGGACAGCCCACGGCACAGATACGCAGTATTTT.

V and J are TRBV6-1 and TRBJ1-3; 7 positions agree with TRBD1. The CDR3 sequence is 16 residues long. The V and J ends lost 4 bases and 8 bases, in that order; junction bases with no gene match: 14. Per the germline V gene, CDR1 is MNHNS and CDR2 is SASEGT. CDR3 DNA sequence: TGTGCCAGCAGTGGCCGACAGGGTACCATCCGGGACACCATATATTTT. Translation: CASSGRQGTIRDTIYF.

CDR3 DNA: TGTGCCACCAGCTCACACAGACAGGCCTATGGCTACACCTTC. It translates to CATSSHRQAYGYTF. The chain is built from TRBV15 and TRBJ1-2; a weak D match, TRBD1 (6 bases). This CDR3 has 14 amino acids. Trimming pared 5 bases from V and 4 bases from J, leaving 14 bases between. Germline CDR1 reads LNHNV; CDR2 reads YYDKDF (reference sequence).

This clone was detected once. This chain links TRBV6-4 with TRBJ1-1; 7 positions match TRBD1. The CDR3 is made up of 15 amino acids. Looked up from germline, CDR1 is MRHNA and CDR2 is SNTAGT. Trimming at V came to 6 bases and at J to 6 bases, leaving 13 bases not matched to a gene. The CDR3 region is CASRDREDRSAEAFF. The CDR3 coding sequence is TGTGCCAGCAGAGACAGGGAGGACAGGAGCGCTGAAGCTTTCTTT.

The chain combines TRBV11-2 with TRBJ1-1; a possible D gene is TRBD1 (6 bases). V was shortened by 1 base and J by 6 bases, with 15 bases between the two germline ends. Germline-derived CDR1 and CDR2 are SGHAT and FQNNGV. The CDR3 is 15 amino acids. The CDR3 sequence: CASSLAAGEKAEAFF. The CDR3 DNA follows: TGTGCCAGCAGCTTAGCCGCAGGGGAGAAGGCTGAAGCTTTCTTT.

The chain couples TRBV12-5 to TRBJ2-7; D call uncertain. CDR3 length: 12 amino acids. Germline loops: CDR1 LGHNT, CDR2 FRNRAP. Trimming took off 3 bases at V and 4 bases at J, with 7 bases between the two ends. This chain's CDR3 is CASGFALYEQYF. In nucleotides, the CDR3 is TGTGCTAGTGGTTTTGCGTTGTACGAGCAGTACTTC.

CDR3 in amino acids: CASSLGTSGGRETQYF. CDR3 coding DNA: TGTGCCAGCAGCTTAGGGACTAGCGGGGGGCGGGAGACCCAGTACTTC. The chain recombines TRBV7-3 with TRBJ2-5; 15 nucleotides match TRBD2. The germline V gene encodes CDR1 SGHTA and CDR2 FQGTGA. There are 16 residues in the CDR3. Trimming at V came to 2 bases and at J to 5 bases, leaving 3 bases not matched to a gene.

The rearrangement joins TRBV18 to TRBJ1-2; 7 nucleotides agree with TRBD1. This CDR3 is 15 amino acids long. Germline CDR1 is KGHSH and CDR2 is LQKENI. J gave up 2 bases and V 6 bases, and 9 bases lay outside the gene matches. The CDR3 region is CASSPDRDGNYGYTF. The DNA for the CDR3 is TGTGCCAGCTCCCCTGACAGGGATGGAAACTATGGCTACACCTTC.

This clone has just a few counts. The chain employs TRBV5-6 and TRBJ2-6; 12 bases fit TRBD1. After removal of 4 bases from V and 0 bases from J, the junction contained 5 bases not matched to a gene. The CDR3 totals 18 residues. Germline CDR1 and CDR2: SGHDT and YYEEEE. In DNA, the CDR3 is TGTGCCAGCAGCCGGGACAGGGGGCACCTCTCTGGGGCCAACGTCCTGACTTTC. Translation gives CASSRDRGHLSGANVLTF.

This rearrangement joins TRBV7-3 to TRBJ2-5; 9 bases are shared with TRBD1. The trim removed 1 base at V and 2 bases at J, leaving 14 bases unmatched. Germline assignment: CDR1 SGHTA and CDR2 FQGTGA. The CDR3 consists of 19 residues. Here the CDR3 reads CASSLIPGQGQPPQETQYF. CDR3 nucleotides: TGTGCCAGCAGCTTAATACCGGGACAGGGCCAGCCGCCGCAAGAGACCCAGTACTTC.

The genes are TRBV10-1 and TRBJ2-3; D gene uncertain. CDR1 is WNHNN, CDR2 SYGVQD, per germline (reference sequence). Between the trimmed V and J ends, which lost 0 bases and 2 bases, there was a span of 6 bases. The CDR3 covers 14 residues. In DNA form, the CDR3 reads TGCGCCAGCAGTGAGTCCCCGTACACAGATACGCAGTATTTT. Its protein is CASSESPYTDTQYF.

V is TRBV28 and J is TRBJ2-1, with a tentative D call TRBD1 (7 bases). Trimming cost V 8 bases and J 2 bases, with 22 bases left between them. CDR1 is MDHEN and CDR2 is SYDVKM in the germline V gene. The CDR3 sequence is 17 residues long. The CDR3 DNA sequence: TGTGCCAGCGGCGGGACAGAGCTATCTTTCCCCTACAATGAGCAGTTCTTC. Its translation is CASGGTELSFPYNEQFF.

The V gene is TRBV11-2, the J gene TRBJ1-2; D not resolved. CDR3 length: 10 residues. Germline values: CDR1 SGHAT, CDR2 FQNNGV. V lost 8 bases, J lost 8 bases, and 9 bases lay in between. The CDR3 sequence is CASGGGGYTF. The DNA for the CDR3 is TGTGCCAGCGGAGGAGGGGGCTACACCTTC.

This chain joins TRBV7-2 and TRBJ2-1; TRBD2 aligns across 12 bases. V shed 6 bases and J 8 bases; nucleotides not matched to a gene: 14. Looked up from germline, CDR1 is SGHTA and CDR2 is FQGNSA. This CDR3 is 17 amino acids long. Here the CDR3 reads CASRRTSGGIWGDEQFF. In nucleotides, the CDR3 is TGTGCCAGCAGACGTACTAGCGGGGGGATTTGGGGCGATGAGCAGTTCTTC.

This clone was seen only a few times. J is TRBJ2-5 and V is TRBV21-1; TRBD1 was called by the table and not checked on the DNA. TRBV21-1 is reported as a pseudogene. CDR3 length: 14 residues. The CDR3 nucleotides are TGTGCCAGCAGCGAAGGGACAGGGGTAGGGACCCAGTACTTC. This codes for CASSEGTGVGTQYF.

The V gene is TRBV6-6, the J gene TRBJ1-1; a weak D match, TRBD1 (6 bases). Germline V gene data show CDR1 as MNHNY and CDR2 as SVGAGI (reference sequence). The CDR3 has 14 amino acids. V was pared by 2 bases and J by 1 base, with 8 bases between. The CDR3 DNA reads TGTGCCAGCAGTTACAGGGGACAGAACACTGAAGCTTTCTTT. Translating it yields CASSYRGQNTEAFF.